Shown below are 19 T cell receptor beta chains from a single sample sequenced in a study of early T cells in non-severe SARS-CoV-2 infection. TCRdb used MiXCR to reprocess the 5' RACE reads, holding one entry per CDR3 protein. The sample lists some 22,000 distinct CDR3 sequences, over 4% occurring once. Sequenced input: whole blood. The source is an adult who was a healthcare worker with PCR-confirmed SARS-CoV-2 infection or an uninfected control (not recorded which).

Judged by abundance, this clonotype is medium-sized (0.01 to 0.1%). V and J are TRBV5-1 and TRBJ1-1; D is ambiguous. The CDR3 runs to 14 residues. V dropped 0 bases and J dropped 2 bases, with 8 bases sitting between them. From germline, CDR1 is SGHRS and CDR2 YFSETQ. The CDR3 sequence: CASSLGPTNTEAFF. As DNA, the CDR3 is TGCGCCAGCAGCTTGGGCCCCACCAACACTGAAGCTTTCTTT.

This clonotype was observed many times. The CDR3 region has the DNA TGTGCCAGCAGTTACTCAGCGCGGGGTGCCACAGATACGCAGTATTTT. Translated, it gives CASSYSARGATDTQYF. J is TRBJ2-3 and V is TRBV6-6, with a weak D call TRBD2 (6 bases). The CDR3 spans 16 residues. The germline CDR1 and CDR2 sequences are MNHNY and SVGAGI (reference sequence). V was shortened by 0 bases and J by 2 bases, with 12 bases between the two germline ends.

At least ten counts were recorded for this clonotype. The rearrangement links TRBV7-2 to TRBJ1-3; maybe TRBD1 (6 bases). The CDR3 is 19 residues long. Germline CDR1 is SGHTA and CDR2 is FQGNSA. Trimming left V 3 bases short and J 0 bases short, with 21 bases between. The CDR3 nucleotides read TGTGCCAGCAGCTTCAGTTCCCTTGGGGGGCGGAGCTCTGGAAACACCATATATTTT. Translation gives CASSFSSLGGRSSGNTIYF.

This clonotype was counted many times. CDR3 bases: TGTGCCAGCAGTCTTGAGCAAGCCGCTCCTATTGGGACCCAGTACTTC. Protein product: CASSLEQAAPIGTQYF. This chain uses TRBV12-3 or TRBV12-4 with TRBJ2-5; D unresolved. Trimming left V 5 bases short and J 7 bases short, with 23 bases between. The CDR3 contains 16 residues.

Here the CDR3 DNA reads TGTGCCAGCAGCTGGACTAGCGGGGAGACAGATACGCAGTATTTT. Encoded protein: CASSWTSGETDTQYF. The rearrangement uses TRBV7-8 and TRBJ2-3, with 12 positions matching TRBD2. V shed 4 bases, J shed 3 bases, and the junction held 2 bases outside the gene matches. The CDR3 consists of 15 residues. Germline V CDR1 and CDR2: SGHVS, FQNEAQ.

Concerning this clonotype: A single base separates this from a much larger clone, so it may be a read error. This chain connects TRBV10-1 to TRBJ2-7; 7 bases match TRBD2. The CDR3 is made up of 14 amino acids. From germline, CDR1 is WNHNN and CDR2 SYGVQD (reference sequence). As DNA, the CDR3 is TGCACCACCAGTGAGTCGGGGGGTGGGCACGAGCAGTACTTC. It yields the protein CTTSESGGGHEQYF.

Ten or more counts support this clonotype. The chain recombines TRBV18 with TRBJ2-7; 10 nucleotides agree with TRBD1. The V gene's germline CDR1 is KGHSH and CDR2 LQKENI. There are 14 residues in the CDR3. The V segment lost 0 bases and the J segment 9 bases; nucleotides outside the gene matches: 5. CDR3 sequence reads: CASSPPTGGNAQYF. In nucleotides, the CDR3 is TGTGCCAGCTCACCACCGACAGGGGGCAACGCGCAGTACTTC.

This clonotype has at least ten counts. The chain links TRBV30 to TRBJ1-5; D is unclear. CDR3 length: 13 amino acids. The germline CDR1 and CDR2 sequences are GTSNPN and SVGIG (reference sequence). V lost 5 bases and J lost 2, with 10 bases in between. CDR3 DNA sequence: TGTGCCTGGTCCTCTATAGGCAATCAGCCCCAGCATTTT. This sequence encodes CAWSSIGNQPQHF.

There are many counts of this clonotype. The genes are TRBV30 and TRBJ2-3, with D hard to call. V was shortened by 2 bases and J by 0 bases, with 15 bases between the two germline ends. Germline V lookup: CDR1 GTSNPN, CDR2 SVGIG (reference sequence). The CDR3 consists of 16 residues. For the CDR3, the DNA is TGTGCCTGGAGTCCGCCGCTGTCCCGGAGCACAGATACGCAGTATTTT. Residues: CAWSPPLSRSTDTQYF. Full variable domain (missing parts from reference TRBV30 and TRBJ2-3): SQTIHQWPATLVQPVGSPLSLECTVEGTSNPNLYWYRQAAGRGLQLLFYSVGIGQISSEVPQNLSASRPQDRQFILSSKKLLLSDSGFYLCAWSPPLSRSTDTQYFGPGTRLTVL.

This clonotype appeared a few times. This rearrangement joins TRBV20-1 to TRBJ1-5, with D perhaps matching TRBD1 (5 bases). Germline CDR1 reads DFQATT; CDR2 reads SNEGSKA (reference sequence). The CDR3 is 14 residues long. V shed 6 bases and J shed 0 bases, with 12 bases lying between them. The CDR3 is CSALQGPSNQPQHF. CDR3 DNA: TGCAGTGCCCTCCAGGGACCTAGCAATCAGCCCCAGCATTTT.

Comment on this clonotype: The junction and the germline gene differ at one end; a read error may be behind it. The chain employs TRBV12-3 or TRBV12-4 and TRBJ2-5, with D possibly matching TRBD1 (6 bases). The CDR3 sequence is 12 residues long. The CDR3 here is CASSSLRGTKYF. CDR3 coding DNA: TGTGCCAGCAGCTCCCTGAGGGGGACCAAGTACTTC.

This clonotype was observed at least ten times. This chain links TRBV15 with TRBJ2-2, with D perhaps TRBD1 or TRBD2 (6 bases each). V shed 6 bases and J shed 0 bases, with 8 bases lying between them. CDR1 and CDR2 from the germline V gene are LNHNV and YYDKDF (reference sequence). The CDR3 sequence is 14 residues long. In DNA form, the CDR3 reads TGTGCCACCAGGCGGGACACGAACACCGGGGAGCTGTTTTTT. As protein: CATRRDTNTGELFF.

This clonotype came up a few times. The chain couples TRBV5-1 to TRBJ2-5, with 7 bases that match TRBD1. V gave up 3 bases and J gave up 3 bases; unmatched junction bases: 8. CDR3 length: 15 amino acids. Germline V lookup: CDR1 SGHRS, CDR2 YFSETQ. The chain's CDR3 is CASSSVGTAEETQYF. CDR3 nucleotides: TGCGCCAGCAGCTCCGTTGGGACAGCCGAAGAGACCCAGTACTTC.

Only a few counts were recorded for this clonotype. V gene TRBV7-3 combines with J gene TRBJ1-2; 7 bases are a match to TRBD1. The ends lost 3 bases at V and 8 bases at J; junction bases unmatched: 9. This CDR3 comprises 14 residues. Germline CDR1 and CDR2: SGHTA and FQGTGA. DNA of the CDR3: TGTGCCAGCAGCTTGACGGGACAGACTAGGGGCTACACCTTC. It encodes CASSLTGQTRGYTF. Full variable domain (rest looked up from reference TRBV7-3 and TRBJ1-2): GAGVSQTPSNKVTEKGKYVELRCDPISGHTALYWYRQSLGQGPEFLIYFQGTGAADDSGLPNDRFFAVRPEGSVSTLKIQRTERGDSAVYLCASSLTGQTRGYTFGSGTRLTVV.

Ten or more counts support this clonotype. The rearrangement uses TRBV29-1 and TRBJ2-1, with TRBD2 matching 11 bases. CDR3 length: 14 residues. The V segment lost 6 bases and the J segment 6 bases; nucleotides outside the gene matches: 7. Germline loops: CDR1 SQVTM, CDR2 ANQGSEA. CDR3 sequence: CSVTPGTSGNEQFF. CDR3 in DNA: TGCAGCGTCACCCCCGGGACTAGCGGCAATGAGCAGTTCTTC.

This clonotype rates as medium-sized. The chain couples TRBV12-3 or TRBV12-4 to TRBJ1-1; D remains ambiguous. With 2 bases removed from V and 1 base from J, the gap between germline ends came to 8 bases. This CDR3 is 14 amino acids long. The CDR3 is CASSLQLGNTEAFF. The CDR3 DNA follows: TGTGCCAGCAGTTTACAGCTGGGGAACACTGAAGCTTTCTTT.

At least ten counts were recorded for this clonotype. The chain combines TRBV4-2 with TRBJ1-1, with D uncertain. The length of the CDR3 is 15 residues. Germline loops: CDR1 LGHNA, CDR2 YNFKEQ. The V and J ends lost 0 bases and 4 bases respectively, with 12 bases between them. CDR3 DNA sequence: TGTGCCAGCAGCCAAGACACCGGGCCACTCACTGAAGCTTTCTTT. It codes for CASSQDTGPLTEAFF.

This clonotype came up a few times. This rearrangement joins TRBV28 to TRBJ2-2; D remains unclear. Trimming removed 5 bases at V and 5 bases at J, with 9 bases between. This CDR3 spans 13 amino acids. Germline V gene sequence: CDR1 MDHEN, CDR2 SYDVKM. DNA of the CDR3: TGTGCCAGCAGTAATATTCTGACCGGGGAGCTGTTTTTT. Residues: CASSNILTGELFF.

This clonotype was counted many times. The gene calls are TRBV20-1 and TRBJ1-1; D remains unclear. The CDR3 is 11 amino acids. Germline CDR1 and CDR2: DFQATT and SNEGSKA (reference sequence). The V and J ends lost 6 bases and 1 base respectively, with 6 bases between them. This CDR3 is CSASANTEAFF. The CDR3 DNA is TGCAGTGCGTCAGCGAACACTGAAGCTTTCTTT.